The 22 T cell receptor beta chains listed next were all sequenced from one sample in a study of shared clonotypes between healthy human individuals. Here immunoSEQ multiplex PCR was the method, and the copy in TCRdb shows in-frame clones only, minus some. The sample lists 950,000 to 1,100,000 clones; approximately 78% were seen once. The sequencing sample was made of memory CD4+ T cells from PBMCs. Subset of the sample: CD45RA-negative fraction. Receptors were obtained from a man aged 18-30 years in good health. Some clones in this sample may be carry-over from other donors' samples.

This clone was picked up one time. The chain carries TRBV27 and TRBJ2-7, with TRBD2 matching over 7 bases. CDR1 is MNHEY, CDR2 SMNVEV, per germline (reference sequence). The V segment lost 2 bases and the J segment 4 bases; nucleotides outside the gene matches: 11. This CDR3 has 16 residues. The CDR3: CASSLIRGSLRYEQYF. The CDR3 coding sequence is TGTGCCAGCAGTTTAATCCGCGGGAGCCTCCGTTACGAGCAGTACTTC.

This clone was recorded only once. V gene TRBV2 combines with J gene TRBJ2-2, with 11 bases identical to TRBD2. The CDR3 consists of 20 residues. Germline V CDR1 and CDR2: SNHLY, FYNNEI. With V trimmed by 6 bases and J by 0 bases, 15 bases remained unmatched. As DNA, the CDR3 is TGTGCCAGCAGGGGACAGCCCGGGACTAGCGGAGCCACGAACACCGGGGAGCTGTTTTTT. Protein product: CASRGQPGTSGATNTGELFF.

A single count supports this clone. The chain has TRBV5-1 and TRBJ1-2; TRBD1 aligns across 7 bases. The trim removed 5 bases at V and 2 bases at J, leaving 9 bases unmatched. Germline CDR1 reads SGHRS; CDR2 reads YFSETQ. This CDR3 is 15 amino acids long. The CDR3 DNA reads TGCGCCAGCAGATCTCGGACGGGACAGAACTATGGCTACACCTTC. It is translated as CASRSRTGQNYGYTF.

The chain couples TRBV27 to TRBJ1-1; D gene uncertain. This CDR3 spans 16 amino acids. V was pared by 3 bases and J by 4 bases, with 18 bases between. Germline assignment: CDR1 MNHEY and CDR2 SMNVEV (reference sequence). The DNA for the CDR3 is TGTGCCAGCAGTTTCCTCCGGATGACCTCGGGCACTGAAGCTTTCTTT. Protein sequence: CASSFLRMTSGTEAFF.

The chain employs TRBV5-1 and TRBJ1-4, with a possible D match to TRBD1 (6 bases). Deletions cut 4 bases from V and 5 bases from J, with 12 bases between. Germline CDR1 and CDR2: SGHRS and YFSETQ. The CDR3 has 14 amino acids. The CDR3 loop reads CASSPTGANEKLFF. CDR3 DNA: TGCGCCAGCAGCCCCACGGGGGCGAATGAAAAACTGTTTTTT.

The sample holds many counts of this clone. This sample also contains other DNA sequences that code for the same CDR3. V gene TRBV4-1 combines with J gene TRBJ2-7; maybe TRBD2 (6 bases). CDR1 and CDR2 (germline): MGHRA, YSYEKL. The length of the CDR3 is 16 residues. V lost 1 base to trimming and J lost 4 bases, with 17 bases between them. The DNA of the CDR3 is TGCGCCAGCAGCCAAGGGGGTGGGGGAGGATTGTACGAGCAGTACTTC. Translating it yields CASSQGGGGGLYEQYF.

The chain combines TRBV28 with TRBJ1-1; D might be TRBD1 (6 bases). Trimming left V 1 base short and J 4 bases short, with 22 bases between. This CDR3 region has 18 residues. Germline CDR1 MDHEN, CDR2 SYDVKM. As DNA, the CDR3 is TGTGCCAGCAGTTTATACTCTTGGGTCGGGGGGCAGAGCACTGAAGCTTTCTTT. It is translated as CASSLYSWVGGQSTEAFF.

This chain joins TRBV29-1 and TRBJ2-3; 13 nucleotides agree with TRBD2. Trimming at V came to 6 bases and at J to 8 bases, leaving 14 bases not matched to a gene. Looked up from germline, CDR1 is SQVTM and CDR2 is ANQGSEA. The CDR3 spans 16 residues. CDR3: CSVERLAGGRIGTQYF. The CDR3, as DNA: TGCAGCGTGGAACGACTAGCGGGAGGCCGCATTGGTACGCAGTATTTT.

The genes are TRBV7-9 and TRBJ1-2; D is perhaps TRBD1 (5 bases). CDR3 length equals 14 residues. The V end lost 2 bases, the J end lost 8 bases, and 15 bases lay between the germline ends. Germline CDR1 reads SEHNR; CDR2 reads FQNEAQ (reference sequence). CDR3 bases: TGTGCCAGCAGCTTACAGGGATTTTCAGACGGCTACACCTTC. This translates into CASSLQGFSDGYTF.

Details on this clone: The sample contains more than one DNA sequence encoding this CDR3. The CDR3 sequence is CASSLRDRGTDTQYF. The DNA of the CDR3 is TGTGCCAGCAGCTTAAGGGACAGAGGCACAGATACGCAGTATTTT. This chain uses TRBV7-8 with TRBJ2-3; 7 bases map to TRBD1. CDR1 SGHVS and CDR2 FQNEAQ come from the germline V gene. J gave up 1 base and V 2 bases, and 3 bases lay outside the gene matches. The CDR3 contains 15 residues.

The chain recombines TRBV11-2 with TRBJ2-5, with D perhaps TRBD2 (7 bases). The germline CDR1 and CDR2 sequences are SGHAT and FQNNGV. The CDR3 contains 15 residues. Trimming cost V 1 base and J 5 bases, with 14 bases left between them. The CDR3 reads CASSLGGGREETQYF. Written as DNA, the CDR3 is TGTGCCAGCAGCTTAGGGGGGGGGCGCGAGGAGACCCAGTACTTC.

The chain carries TRBV14 and TRBJ2-7, with D possibly called TRBD1 or TRBD2 (5 bases each). V dropped 3 bases and J dropped 3 bases, with 18 bases sitting between them. Germline lookup yields CDR1 SGHDN and CDR2 FVKESK. This CDR3 region has 16 residues. The CDR3 nucleotides are TGTGCCAGCAGCCAGGGATCCGGGACGGCAGACTACGAGCAGTACTTC. Its translation is CASSQGSGTADYEQYF.

The chain recombines TRBV30 with TRBJ2-1, with D maybe TRBD2 (7 bases). This CDR3 is 16 amino acids long. Germline V gene data show CDR1 as GTSNPN and CDR2 as SVGIG (reference sequence). The V end was cut by 3 bases, the J end by 2 bases, with 17 bases between. The CDR3 region is CAWRRGGGRPYNEQFF. CDR3 nucleotides: TGTGCCTGGAGGAGGGGAGGGGGGCGCCCCTACAATGAGCAGTTCTTC.

The CDR3, as DNA: TGTGCCAGCAATGTACCGGGGCGCCAGTTCGAGCAGTACTTC. Protein sequence: CASNVPGRQFEQYF. The chain carries TRBV6-8 and TRBJ2-7; D is tentatively TRBD1 or TRBD2 (5 bases each). CDR3 length: 14 residues. Per germline, CDR1 MNHGY and CDR2 SAAAGT. V lost 7 bases and J lost 6, with 19 bases in between.

This chain uses TRBV2 with TRBJ2-5; D not certain. Trimming shortened V by 7 bases and J by 5 bases, and 14 bases separated the two germline ends. This CDR3 is 13 amino acids long. Germline CDR1 and CDR2: SNHLY and FYNNEI. The CDR3 nucleotides are TGTGCCAGCAATTACGCCGAATCGGAGACCCAGTACTTC. Protein product: CASNYAESETQYF.

The chain has TRBV4-1 and TRBJ1-1; maybe TRBD1 (5 bases). The germline CDR1 and CDR2 sequences are MGHRA and YSYEKL. The V end lost 6 bases, the J end lost 1 base, and 12 bases lay between the germline ends. The CDR3 spans 14 residues. The CDR3 loop is CASSPDTTNTEAFF. As DNA, the CDR3 is TGCGCCAGCAGTCCGGACACCACGAACACTGAAGCTTTCTTT.

This chain uses TRBV5-5 with TRBJ1-4, with D possibly being TRBD1 (5 bases). CDR1 and CDR2 from the germline V gene are SGHKS and YYEKEE (reference sequence). The CDR3 runs to 16 residues. Trimming stripped 2 bases from V and 1 base from J, with 12 bases between. The CDR3 loop is CASSFQGEVTNEKLFF. CDR3 nucleotides: TGTGCCAGCAGCTTCCAGGGAGAAGTAACTAATGAAAAACTGTTTTTT.

The sample holds one count of this clone. The J gene is TRBJ1-2, the V gene TRBV6-6; a weak D match, TRBD1 (5 bases). The V end lost 3 bases, the J end lost 5 bases, and 16 bases lay between the germline ends. The CDR3 runs 15 residues. CDR1 and CDR2 (germline): MNHNY, SVGAGI (reference sequence). In DNA form, the CDR3 reads TGTGCCAGCAGTTATGGGTCAGGGAATGAGTATGGCTACACCTTC. It yields the protein CASSYGSGNEYGYTF.

The genes are TRBV7-2 and TRBJ2-7; a possible D gene is TRBD2 (6 bases). The V gene's germline CDR1 is SGHTA and CDR2 FQGNSA. There are 16 residues in the CDR3. V was clipped by 3 bases and J by 2 bases, with 17 bases between them. The CDR3 reads CASSFDPQRVAYEQYF. DNA for the CDR3: TGTGCCAGCAGCTTCGACCCACAGCGGGTGGCCTACGAGCAGTACTTC.

This clone has only one observation. The J gene is TRBJ2-1, the V gene TRBV29-1, with D possibly being TRBD1 or TRBD2 (6 bases each). Germline V CDR1 and CDR2: SQVTM, ANQGSEA. V was trimmed by 8 bases and J by 6 bases, leaving 14 bases between them. The CDR3 is 12 amino acids. The DNA of the CDR3 is TGCAGCTCCTGGGGGGCCGGCAATGAGCAGTTCTTC. Translation: CSSWGAGNEQFF.

This sequence joins TRBV9 and TRBJ2-6; maybe TRBD2 (5 bases). The germline CDR1 and CDR2 sequences are SGDLS and YYNGEE. The CDR3 has 15 amino acids. V was shortened by 3 bases and J by 3 bases, with 10 bases between the two germline ends. DNA of the CDR3: TGTGCCAGCAGCGGTACGGGGATTGGGGCCAACGTCCTGACTTTC. Its protein product is CASSGTGIGANVLTF.

V and J are TRBV7-2 and TRBJ1-5, with TRBD1 as a possible D gene (6 bases). CDR3 length equals 13 residues. CDR1 and CDR2 (germline): SGHTA, FQGNSA. The V and J ends lost 1 base and 7 bases respectively, with 8 bases between them. The CDR3 DNA reads as TGTGCCAGCAGCTTAGGGGGGCCCCAGCCCCAGCATTTT. Translated: CASSLGGPQPQHF.